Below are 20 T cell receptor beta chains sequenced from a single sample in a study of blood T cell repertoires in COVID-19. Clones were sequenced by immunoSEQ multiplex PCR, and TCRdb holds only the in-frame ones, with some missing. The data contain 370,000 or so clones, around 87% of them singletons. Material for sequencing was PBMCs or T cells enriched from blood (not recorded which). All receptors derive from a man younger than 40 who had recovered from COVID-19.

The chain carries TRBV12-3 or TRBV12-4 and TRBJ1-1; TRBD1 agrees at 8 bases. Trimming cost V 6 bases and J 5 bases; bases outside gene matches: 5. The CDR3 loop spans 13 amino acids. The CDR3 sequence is CASRGQGWTEAFF. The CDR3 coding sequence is TGTGCCAGCAGAGGACAGGGATGGACTGAAGCTTTCTTT.

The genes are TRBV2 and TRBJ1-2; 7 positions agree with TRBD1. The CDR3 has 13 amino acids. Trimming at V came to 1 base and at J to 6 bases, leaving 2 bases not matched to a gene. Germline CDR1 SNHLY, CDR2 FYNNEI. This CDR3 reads CASSEVTGDGYTF. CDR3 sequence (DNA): TGTGCCAGCAGTGAAGTCACAGGGGATGGCTACACCTTC.

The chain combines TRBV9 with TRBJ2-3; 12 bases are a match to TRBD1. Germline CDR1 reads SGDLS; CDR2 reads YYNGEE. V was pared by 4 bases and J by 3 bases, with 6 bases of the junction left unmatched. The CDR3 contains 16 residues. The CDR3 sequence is CASSPQGQGATDTQYF. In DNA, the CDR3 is TGTGCCAGCAGCCCTCAGGGACAGGGGGCGACAGATACGCAGTATTTT.

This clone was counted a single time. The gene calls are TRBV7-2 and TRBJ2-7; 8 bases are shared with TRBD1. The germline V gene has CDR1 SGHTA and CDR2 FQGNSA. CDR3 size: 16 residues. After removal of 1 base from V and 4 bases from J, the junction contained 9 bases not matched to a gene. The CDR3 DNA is TGTGCCAGCAGCTTAGATGGGACAGGAGGTGTATACGAGCAGTACTTC. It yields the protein CASSLDGTGGVYEQYF.

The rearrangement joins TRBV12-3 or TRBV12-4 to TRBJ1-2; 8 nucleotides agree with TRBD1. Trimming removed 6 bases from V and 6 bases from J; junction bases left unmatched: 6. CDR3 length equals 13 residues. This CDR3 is CASRSTGDNGYTF. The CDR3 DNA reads TGTGCCAGCAGGTCGACAGGGGATAATGGCTACACCTTC.

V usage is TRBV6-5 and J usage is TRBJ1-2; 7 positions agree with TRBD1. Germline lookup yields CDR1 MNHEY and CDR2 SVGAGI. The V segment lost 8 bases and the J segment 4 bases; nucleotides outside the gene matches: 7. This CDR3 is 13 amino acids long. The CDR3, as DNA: TGTGCCAGCTCTCGAGGGGGCAGCTATGGCTACACCTTC. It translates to CASSRGGSYGYTF.

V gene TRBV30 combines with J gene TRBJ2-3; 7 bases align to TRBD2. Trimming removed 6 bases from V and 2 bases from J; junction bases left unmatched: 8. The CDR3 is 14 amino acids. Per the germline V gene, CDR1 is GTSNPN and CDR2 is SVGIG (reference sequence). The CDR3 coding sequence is TGTGCCTGTGAGTCGGGGGGATCCACAGATACGCAGTATTTT. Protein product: CACESGGSTDTQYF.

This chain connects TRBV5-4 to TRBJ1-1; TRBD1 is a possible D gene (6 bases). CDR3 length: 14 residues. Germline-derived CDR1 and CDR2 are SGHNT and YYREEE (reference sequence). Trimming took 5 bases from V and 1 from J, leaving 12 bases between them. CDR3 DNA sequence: TGTGCCAGCAGGACGGACAGTGCGAACACTGAAGCTTTCTTT. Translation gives CASRTDSANTEAFF.

This CDR3 is CASSSRDSSTDTQYF. The CDR3 coding sequence is TGTGCCAGCAGCAGCCGGGACAGCAGCACAGATACGCAGTATTTT. The chain couples TRBV7-6 to TRBJ2-3, with TRBD1 matching 7 bases. The CDR3 loop spans 15 amino acids. CDR1 is SGHVS and CDR2 is FNYEAQ in the germline V gene. V shed 5 bases, J shed 0 bases, and the junction held 5 bases outside the gene matches.

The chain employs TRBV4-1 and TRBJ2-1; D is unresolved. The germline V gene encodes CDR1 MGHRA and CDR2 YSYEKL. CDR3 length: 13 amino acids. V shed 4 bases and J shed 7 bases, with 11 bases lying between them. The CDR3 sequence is CASSRELDNEQFF. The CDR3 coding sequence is TGCGCCAGCAGCCGAGAACTTGATAATGAGCAGTTCTTC.

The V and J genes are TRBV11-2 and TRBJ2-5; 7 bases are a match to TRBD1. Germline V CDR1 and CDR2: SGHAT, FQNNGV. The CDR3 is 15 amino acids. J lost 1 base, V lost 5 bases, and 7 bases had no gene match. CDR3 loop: CASSQGVRSQETQYF. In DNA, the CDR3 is TGTGCCAGCAGCCAGGGGGTAAGGAGCCAAGAGACCCAGTACTTC.

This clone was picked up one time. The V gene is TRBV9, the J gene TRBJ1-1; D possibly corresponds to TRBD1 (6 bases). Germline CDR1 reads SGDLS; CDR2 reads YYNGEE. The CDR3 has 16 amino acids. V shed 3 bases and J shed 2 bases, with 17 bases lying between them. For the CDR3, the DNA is TGTGCCAGCAGCGCGCCGCCCGGGACACCTAACACTGAAGCTTTCTTT. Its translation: CASSAPPGTPNTEAFF.

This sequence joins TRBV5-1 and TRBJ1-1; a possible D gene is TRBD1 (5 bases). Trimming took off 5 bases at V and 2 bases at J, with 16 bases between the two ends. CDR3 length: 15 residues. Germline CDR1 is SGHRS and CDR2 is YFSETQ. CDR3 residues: CASRGEVSINTEAFF. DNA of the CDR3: TGCGCCAGCAGGGGGGAGGTATCCATCAACACTGAAGCTTTCTTT.

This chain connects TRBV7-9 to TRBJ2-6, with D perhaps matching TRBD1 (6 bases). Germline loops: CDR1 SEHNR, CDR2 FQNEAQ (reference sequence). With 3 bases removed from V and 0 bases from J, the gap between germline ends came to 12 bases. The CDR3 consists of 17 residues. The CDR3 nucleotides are TGTGCCAGCAGCTTTGGAGGACAGCGCTCTGGGGCCAACGTCCTGACTTTC. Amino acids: CASSFGGQRSGANVLTF.

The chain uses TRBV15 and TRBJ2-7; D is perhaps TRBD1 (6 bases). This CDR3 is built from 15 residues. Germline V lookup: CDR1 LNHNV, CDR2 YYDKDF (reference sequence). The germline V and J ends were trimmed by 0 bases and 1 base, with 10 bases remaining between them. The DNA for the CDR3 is TGTGCCACCAGCAGAGATTTGGGGGCGTCCTACGAGCAGTACTTC. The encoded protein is CATSRDLGASYEQYF.

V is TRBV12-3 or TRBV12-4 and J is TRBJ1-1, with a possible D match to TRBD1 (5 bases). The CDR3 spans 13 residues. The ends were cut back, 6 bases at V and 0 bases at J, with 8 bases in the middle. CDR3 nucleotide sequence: TGTGCCAGCAGACCCAGGGTGAACACTGAAGCTTTCTTT. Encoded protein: CASRPRVNTEAFF.

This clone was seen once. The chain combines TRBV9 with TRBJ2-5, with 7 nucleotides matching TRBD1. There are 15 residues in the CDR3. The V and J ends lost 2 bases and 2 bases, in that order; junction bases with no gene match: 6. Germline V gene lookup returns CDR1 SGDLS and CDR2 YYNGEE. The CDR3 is CASSVTGVKQETQYF. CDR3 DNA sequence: TGTGCCAGCAGCGTCACAGGGGTCAAACAAGAGACCCAGTACTTC. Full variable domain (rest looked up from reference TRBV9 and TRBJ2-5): DSGVTQTPKHLITATGQRVTLRCSPRSGDLSVYWYQQSLDQGLQFLIQYYNGEERAKGNILERFSAQQFPDLHSELNLSSLELGDSALYFCASSVTGVKQETQYFGPGTRLLVL.

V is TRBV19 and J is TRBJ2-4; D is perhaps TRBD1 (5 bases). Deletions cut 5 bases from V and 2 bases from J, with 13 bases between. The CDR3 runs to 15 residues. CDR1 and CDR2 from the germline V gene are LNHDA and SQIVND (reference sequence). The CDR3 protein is CASSDPGSSKNIQYF. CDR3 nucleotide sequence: TGTGCCAGTAGTGATCCAGGGTCTTCCAAAAACATTCAGTACTTC.

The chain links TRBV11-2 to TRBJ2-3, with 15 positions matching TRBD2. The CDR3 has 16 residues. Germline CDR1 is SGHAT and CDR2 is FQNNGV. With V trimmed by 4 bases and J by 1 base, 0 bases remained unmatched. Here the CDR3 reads CASSWTSGGGTDTQYF. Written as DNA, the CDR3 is TGTGCCAGCAGCTGGACTAGCGGGGGGGGCACAGATACGCAGTATTTT. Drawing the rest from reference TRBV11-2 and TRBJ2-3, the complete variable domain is EAGVAQSPRYKIIEKRQSVAFWCNPISGHATLYWYQQILGQGPKLLIQFQNNGVVDDSQLPKDRFSAERLKGVDSTLKIQPAKLEDSAVYLCASSWTSGGGTDTQYFGPGTRLTVL.

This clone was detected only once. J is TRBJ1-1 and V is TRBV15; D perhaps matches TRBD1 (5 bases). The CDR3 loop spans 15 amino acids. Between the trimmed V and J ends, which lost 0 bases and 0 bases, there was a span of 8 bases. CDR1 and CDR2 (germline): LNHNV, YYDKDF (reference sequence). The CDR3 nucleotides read TGTGCCACCAGCAGAGATCAGGGTATGAACACTGAAGCTTTCTTT. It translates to CATSRDQGMNTEAFF.